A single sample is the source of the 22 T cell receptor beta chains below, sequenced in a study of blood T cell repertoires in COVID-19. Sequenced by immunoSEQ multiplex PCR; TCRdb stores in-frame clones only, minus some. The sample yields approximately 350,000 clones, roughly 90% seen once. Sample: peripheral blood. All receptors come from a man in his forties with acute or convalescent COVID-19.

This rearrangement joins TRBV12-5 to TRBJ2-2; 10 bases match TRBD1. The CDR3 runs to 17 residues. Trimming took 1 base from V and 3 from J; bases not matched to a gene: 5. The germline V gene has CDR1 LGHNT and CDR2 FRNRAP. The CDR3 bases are TGTGCTAGTGGTTTGGGACCCGGGACAGGGGACACCGGGGAGCTGTTTTTT. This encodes CASGLGPGTGDTGELFF.

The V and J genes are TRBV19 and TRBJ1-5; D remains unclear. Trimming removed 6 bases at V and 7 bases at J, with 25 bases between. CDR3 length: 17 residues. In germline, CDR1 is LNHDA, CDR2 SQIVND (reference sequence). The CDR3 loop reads CASSPREGSQWRQPQHF. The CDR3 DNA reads TGTGCCAGTAGCCCCCGGGAGGGCTCACAATGGCGGCAGCCCCAGCATTTT.

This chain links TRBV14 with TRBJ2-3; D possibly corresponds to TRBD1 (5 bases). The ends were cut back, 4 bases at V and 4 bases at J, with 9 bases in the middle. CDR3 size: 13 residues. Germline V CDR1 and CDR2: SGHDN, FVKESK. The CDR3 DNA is TGTGCCAGCAGCCGTCCAGGGCCAGATACGCAGTATTTT. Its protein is CASSRPGPDTQYF.

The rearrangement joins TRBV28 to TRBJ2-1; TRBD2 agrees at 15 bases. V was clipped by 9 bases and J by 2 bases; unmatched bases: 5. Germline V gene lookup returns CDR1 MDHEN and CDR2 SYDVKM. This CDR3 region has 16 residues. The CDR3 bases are TGTGCCAGTGGACTAGCGGGAGGGGTGACCTACAATGAGCAGTTCTTC. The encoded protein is CASGLAGGVTYNEQFF.

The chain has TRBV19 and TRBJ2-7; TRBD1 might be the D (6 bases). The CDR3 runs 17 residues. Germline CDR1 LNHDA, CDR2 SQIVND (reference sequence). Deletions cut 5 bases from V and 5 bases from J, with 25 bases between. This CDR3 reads CASSPQGRFGPAHEQYF. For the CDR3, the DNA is TGTGCCAGTAGTCCCCAGGGGCGGTTTGGTCCGGCCCACGAGCAGTACTTC.

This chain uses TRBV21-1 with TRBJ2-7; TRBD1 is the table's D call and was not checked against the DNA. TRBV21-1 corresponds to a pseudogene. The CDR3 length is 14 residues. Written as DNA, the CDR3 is TGTGCCAGCAGCCCACAGGGCCCTACCTACGAGCAGTACTTC. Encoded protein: CASSPQGPTYEQYF.

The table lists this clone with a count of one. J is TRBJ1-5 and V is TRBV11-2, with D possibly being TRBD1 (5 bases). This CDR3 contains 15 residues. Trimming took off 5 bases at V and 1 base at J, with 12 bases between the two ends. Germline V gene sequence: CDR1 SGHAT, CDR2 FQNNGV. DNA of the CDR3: TGTGCCAGCAGCCTAGGGGCAGTCAGCAATCAGCCCCAGCATTTT. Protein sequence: CASSLGAVSNQPQHF.

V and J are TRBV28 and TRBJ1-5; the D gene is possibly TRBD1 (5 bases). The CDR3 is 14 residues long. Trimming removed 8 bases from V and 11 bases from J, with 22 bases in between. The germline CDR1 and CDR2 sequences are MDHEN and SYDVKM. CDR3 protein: CASEIDSLGLSQHF. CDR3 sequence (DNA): TGTGCCAGCGAAATCGACAGCCTCGGTTTGTCCCAGCATTTT.

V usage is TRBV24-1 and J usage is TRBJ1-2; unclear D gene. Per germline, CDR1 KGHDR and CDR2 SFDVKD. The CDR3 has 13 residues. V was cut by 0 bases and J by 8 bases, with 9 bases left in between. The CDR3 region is CATSDLGGSGYTF. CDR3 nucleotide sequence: TGTGCCACCAGTGATTTGGGCGGTTCGGGCTACACCTTC.

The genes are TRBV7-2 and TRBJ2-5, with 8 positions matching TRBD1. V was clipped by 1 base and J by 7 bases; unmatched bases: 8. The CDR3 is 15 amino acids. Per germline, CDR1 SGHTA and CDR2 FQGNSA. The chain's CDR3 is CASSLDSGGGRTQYF. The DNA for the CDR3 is TGTGCCAGCAGCTTAGACTCAGGGGGCGGCCGGACCCAGTACTTC. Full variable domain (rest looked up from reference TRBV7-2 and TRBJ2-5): GAGVSQSPSNKVTEKGKDVELRCDPISGHTALYWYRQSLGQGLEFLIYFQGNSAPDKSGLPSDRFSAERTGGSVSTLTIQRTQQEDSAVYLCASSLDSGGGRTQYFGPGTRLLVL.

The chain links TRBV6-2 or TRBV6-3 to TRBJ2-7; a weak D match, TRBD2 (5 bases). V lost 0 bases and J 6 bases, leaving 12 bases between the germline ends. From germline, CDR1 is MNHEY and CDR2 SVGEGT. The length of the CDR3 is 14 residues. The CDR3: CASSYSAGGGEQYF. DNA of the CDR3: TGTGCCAGCAGTTACTCGGCAGGCGGAGGCGAGCAGTACTTC.

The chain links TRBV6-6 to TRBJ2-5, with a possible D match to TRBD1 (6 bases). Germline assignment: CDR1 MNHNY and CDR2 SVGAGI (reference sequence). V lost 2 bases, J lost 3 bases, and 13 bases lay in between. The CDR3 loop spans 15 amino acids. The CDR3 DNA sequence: TGTGCCAGCAGTTACGAAAAGGACAGCAAAGAGACCCAGTACTTC. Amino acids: CASSYEKDSKETQYF.

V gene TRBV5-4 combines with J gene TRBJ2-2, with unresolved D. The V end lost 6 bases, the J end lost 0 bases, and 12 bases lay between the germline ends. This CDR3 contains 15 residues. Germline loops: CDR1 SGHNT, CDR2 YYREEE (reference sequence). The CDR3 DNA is TGTGCCAGCACACCTAGTCCAGCGAACACCGGGGAGCTGTTTTTT. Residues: CASTPSPANTGELFF. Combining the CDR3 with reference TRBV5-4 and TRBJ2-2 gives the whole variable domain ETGVTQSPTHLIKTRGQQVTLRCSSQSGHNTVSWYQQALGQGPQFIFQYYREEENGRGNFPPRFSGLQFPNYSSELNVNALELDDSALYLCASTPSPANTGELFFGEGSRLTVL.

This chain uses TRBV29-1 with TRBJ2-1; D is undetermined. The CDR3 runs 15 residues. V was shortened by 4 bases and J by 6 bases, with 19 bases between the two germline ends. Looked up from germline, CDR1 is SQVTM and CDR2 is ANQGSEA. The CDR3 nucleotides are TGCAGCGTTGTTTTCATGTTAGCTGCTTCCAATGAGCAGTTCTTC. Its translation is CSVVFMLAASNEQFF.

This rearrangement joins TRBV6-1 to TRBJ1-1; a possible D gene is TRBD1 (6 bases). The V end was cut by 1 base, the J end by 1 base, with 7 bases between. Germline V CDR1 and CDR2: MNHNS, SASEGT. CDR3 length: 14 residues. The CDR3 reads CASSEGDTNTEAFF. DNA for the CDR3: TGTGCCAGCAGTGAAGGGGACACGAACACTGAAGCTTTCTTT.

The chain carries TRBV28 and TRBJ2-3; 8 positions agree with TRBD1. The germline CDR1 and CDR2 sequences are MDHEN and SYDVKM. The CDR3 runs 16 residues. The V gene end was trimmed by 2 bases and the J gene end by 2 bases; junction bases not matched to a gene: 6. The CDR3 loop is CASSLSPGGLTDTQYF. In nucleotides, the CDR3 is TGTGCCAGCAGTTTAAGTCCAGGGGGCCTCACAGATACGCAGTATTTT.

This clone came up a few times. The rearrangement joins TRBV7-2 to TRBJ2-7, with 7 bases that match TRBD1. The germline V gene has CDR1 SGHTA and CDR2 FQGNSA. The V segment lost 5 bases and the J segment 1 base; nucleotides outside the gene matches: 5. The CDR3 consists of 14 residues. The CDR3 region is CASSLQGYSYEQYF. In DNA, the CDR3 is TGTGCCAGCAGCCTACAGGGGTATTCCTACGAGCAGTACTTC.

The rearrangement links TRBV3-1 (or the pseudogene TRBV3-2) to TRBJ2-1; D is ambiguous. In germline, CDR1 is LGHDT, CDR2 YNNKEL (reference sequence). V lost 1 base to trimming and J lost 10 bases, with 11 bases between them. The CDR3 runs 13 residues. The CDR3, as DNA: TGTGCCAGCAGCCAAGGTGGGCTCCGAGAGCAGTTCTTC. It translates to CASSQGGLREQFF.

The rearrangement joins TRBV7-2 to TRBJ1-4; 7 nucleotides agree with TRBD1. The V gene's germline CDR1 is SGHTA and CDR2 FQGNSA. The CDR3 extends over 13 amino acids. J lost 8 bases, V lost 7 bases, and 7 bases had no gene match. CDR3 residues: CASTDRLGEKLFF. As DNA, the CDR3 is TGTGCCAGCACGGACAGGCTGGGGGAAAAACTGTTTTTT. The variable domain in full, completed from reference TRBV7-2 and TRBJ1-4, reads GAGVSQSPSNKVTEKGKDVELRCDPISGHTALYWYRQSLGQGLEFLIYFQGNSAPDKSGLPSDRFSAERTGGSVSTLTIQRTQQEDSAVYLCASTDRLGEKLFFGSGTQLSVL.

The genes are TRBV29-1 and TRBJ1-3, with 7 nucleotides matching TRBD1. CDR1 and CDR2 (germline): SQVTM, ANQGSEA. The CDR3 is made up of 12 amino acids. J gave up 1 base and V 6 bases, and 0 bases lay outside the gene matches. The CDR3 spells CSVGQSGNTIYF. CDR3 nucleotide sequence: TGCAGCGTGGGACAGTCTGGAAACACCATATATTTT.

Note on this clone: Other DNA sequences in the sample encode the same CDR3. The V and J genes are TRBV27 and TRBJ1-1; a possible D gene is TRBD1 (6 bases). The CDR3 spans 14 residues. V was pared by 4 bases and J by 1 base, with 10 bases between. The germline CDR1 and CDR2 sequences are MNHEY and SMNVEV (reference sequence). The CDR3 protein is CASSSGRGNTEAFF. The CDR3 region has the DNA TGTGCCAGCAGTTCGGGCAGGGGGAACACTGAAGCTTTCTTT.

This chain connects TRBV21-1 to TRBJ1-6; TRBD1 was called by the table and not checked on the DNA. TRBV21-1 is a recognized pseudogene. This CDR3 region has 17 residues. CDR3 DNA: TGTGCCAGCCGCCGGCCGACAGGGAGCTCCTATAATTCACCCCTCCACTTT. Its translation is CASRRPTGSSYNSPLHF.